The 16 T cell receptor beta chains below come from one sample, sequenced in a study of blood T cell repertoires in COVID-19. Sequencing used immunoSEQ multiplex PCR; TCRdb keeps in-frame clones, though not all of them. The repertoire holds 200,000 to 250,000 clones, with roughly 90% as singletons. Sequencing was done on a sample of peripheral blood. The receptor set was obtained from a man in his 60s with acute or convalescent COVID-19.

The chain couples TRBV19 to TRBJ2-7; TRBD1 aligns across 8 bases. This CDR3 comprises 15 residues. Germline V lookup: CDR1 LNHDA, CDR2 SQIVND (reference sequence). The trim removed 4 bases at V and 2 bases at J, leaving 7 bases unmatched. CDR3 in DNA: TGTGCCAGTAGTACCCAATTGACAGGGGCCTACGAGCAGTACTTC. Its translation is CASSTQLTGAYEQYF.

V usage is TRBV7-9 and J usage is TRBJ1-6, with a tentative D call TRBD1 (6 bases). Germline V gives CDR1 SEHNR, CDR2 FQNEAQ (reference sequence). The CDR3 extends over 14 amino acids. The V end was cut by 5 bases, the J end by 6 bases, with 11 bases between. The CDR3 nucleotides read TGTGCCAGCAGCGTCGGGACAAGTAATTCACCCCTCCACTTT. It specifies CASSVGTSNSPLHF.

The sample holds one count of this clone. The chain recombines TRBV6-4 with TRBJ2-3, with TRBD2 matching 8 bases. Unmatched junction bases numbered 7, after V lost 8 bases and J lost 6 bases. Germline V gene sequence: CDR1 MRHNA, CDR2 SNTAGT. The CDR3 totals 13 residues. The CDR3 spells CASGRERGDTQYF. DNA of the CDR3: TGTGCCAGCGGGAGGGAGCGGGGGGATACGCAGTATTTT.

V is TRBV3-1 (or the pseudogene TRBV3-2) and J is TRBJ2-2, with D maybe TRBD1 (6 bases). This CDR3 contains 17 residues. Per germline, CDR1 LGHDT and CDR2 YNNKEL (reference sequence). With 0 bases removed from V and 0 bases from J, the gap between germline ends came to 11 bases. CDR3 in DNA: TGTGCCAGCAGCCAAGATAGGGGGAGTTCGAACACCGGGGAGCTGTTTTTT. It translates to CASSQDRGSSNTGELFF.

The gene calls are TRBV5-6 and TRBJ1-6; TRBD1 matches 8 bases. Per the germline V gene, CDR1 is SGHDT and CDR2 is YYEEEE. The length of the CDR3 is 16 residues. The V and J ends lost 2 bases and 2 bases, in that order; junction bases with no gene match: 3. The CDR3 DNA sequence: TGTGCCAGCAGCTTATCGACAGGGGCCTATAATTCACCCCTCCACTTT. Its protein is CASSLSTGAYNSPLHF.

The chain uses TRBV28 and TRBJ2-2, with 12 positions matching TRBD2. Trimming took 1 base from V and 4 from J; bases not matched to a gene: 4. The CDR3 is 17 residues long. Per germline, CDR1 MDHEN and CDR2 SYDVKM. The CDR3 region has the DNA TGTGCCAGCAGTTTATCGACTAGCGGGAGTGTCACCGGGGAGCTGTTTTTT. This sequence encodes CASSLSTSGSVTGELFF.

The chain uses TRBV25-1 and TRBJ2-3; unclear D gene. The CDR3 runs to 15 residues. CDR1 is MGHDK, CDR2 SYGVNS, per germline. Trimming took off 5 bases at V and 0 bases at J, with 12 bases between the two ends. The DNA for the CDR3 is TGTGCCAGCAGTCCTCGTGGCCGTAGCACAGATACGCAGTATTTT. It codes for CASSPRGRSTDTQYF.

This clone was observed once. The chain employs TRBV6-2 or TRBV6-3 and TRBJ2-7; 9 bases agree with TRBD1. Trimming cost V 1 base and J 9 bases; bases outside gene matches: 7. CDR1 is MNHEY, CDR2 SVGEGT, per germline. This CDR3 contains 14 residues. This CDR3 reads CASSYLDTGGRQYF. The CDR3 nucleotides are TGTGCCAGCAGTTACTTGGATACAGGGGGCAGGCAGTACTTC.

This clone came up once. The chain joins TRBV14 to TRBJ1-6; D remains unclear. V lost 4 bases, J lost 7 bases, and 17 bases lay in between. CDR3 size: 16 residues. Germline V gene lookup returns CDR1 SGHDN and CDR2 FVKESK. CDR3 sequence: CASSPGGPGRNSPLHF. Here the CDR3 DNA reads TGTGCCAGCAGCCCAGGAGGGCCCGGGAGAAATTCACCCCTCCACTTT.

This clone was detected once. The rearrangement links TRBV7-3 to TRBJ2-1; 11 bases map to TRBD2. CDR3 size: 15 residues. Trimming at V came to 6 bases and at J to 6 bases, leaving 7 bases not matched to a gene. Germline V gives CDR1 SGHTA, CDR2 FQGTGA. The CDR3, as DNA: TGTGCCAGCAGTCTTACTAGCGGGAGATTCAATGAGCAGTTCTTC. It yields the protein CASSLTSGRFNEQFF.

This clone was recorded once. The chain carries TRBV10-3 and TRBJ2-3; 8 nucleotides agree with TRBD2. The CDR3 runs 14 residues. V was pared by 7 bases and J by 5 bases, with 8 bases of the junction left unmatched. Germline CDR1 ENHRY, CDR2 SYGVKD. The CDR3 sequence: CAITREGPRDTQYF. The DNA for the CDR3 is TGTGCCATCACCCGGGAGGGCCCCCGAGATACGCAGTATTTT.

This clone was seen only a few times. The chain links TRBV12-5 to TRBJ2-1; 8 nucleotides match TRBD2. The CDR3 extends over 16 amino acids. V shed 5 bases, J shed 7 bases, and the junction held 13 bases outside the gene matches. CDR1 and CDR2 (germline): LGHNT, FRNRAP. CDR3 region: CASGPGGTRRGNEQFF. In nucleotides, the CDR3 is TGTGCTAGTGGTCCGGGGGGGACTAGAAGAGGGAATGAGCAGTTCTTC.

This clone was detected only a few times. The chain combines TRBV5-6 with TRBJ2-7; 9 bases align to TRBD1. The CDR3 covers 16 residues. CDR1 is SGHDT and CDR2 is YYEEEE in the germline V gene. J gave up 4 bases and V 4 bases, and 12 bases lay outside the gene matches. The CDR3 region has the DNA TGTGCCAGCAGCATCAGGACAGGGGCTTCCCCTTACGAGCAGTACTTC. As protein: CASSIRTGASPYEQYF.

The J gene is TRBJ1-3, the V gene TRBV30, with 7 bases matching TRBD1. CDR3 length equals 14 residues. The germline V gene has CDR1 GTSNPN and CDR2 SVGIG (reference sequence). With 1 base clipped from V and 4 bases from J, the junction kept 4 bases outside the gene matches. This CDR3 is CAWSDTGVGNTIYF. The CDR3 coding sequence is TGTGCCTGGAGTGATACAGGGGTAGGAAACACCATATATTTT.

This clone came up many times. The chain couples TRBV6-5 to TRBJ1-1, with D possibly matching TRBD1 (5 bases). V lost 2 bases and J lost 11, with 15 bases in between. Looked up from germline, CDR1 is MNHEY and CDR2 is SVGAGI. This CDR3 region has 13 residues. CDR3 loop: CASSYGNRGKAFF. The CDR3 coding sequence is TGTGCCAGCAGTTACGGTAATAGGGGTAAGGCTTTCTTT.

This clone was counted only a few times. The chain joins TRBV29-1 to TRBJ1-2; D is unresolved. V was clipped by 7 bases and J by 8 bases, with 14 bases between them. The CDR3 spans 11 residues. In germline, CDR1 is SQVTM, CDR2 ANQGSEA. CDR3: CSAEGGRGYTF. The CDR3 DNA reads TGCAGCGCCGAGGGTGGAAGAGGCTACACCTTC.